A selection of T cell receptor beta chains follows, all from one sample in a study of STAT5B mutations in CD4+ large granular lymphocyte leukemia. Method: immunoSEQ multiplex PCR; TCRdb's copy keeps in-frame clones and lacks some. The sample has about 33,000 clones; approximately 74% are singletons. Material: CD4+ T cells from blood buffy coats. All receptors come from a human donor in good health. Each CDR3 is given with its conserved first and last residue. The order of the fields is D gene, J gene, clone size, V gene, CDR3 DNA, CDR3 protein. A D gene is named only where the DNA matches it firmly. Clone size is given for some rows only: seen once, a few or many times, or a class if the clone is expanded.

>TRBD1|TRBJ1-5|-|TRBV6-1
TGTGCCAGCAGTGATCTAAGACAGGGGGCTCAGCCCCAGCATTTT
CASSDLRQGAQPQHF
>-|TRBJ1-6|few|TRBV7-9
TGTGCCAGCAGCTTAGTTCTGGGATCGGGTTCACCCCTCCACTTT
CASSLVLGSGSPLHF
>TRBD1|TRBJ1-2|-|TRBV7-2
TGTGCCAGCAGCTTAGCGCTGGACAGGGTTGCTGGCTACACCTTC
CASSLALDRVAGYTF
>-|TRBJ2-5|-|TRBV18
TGTGCCAGCTCACGCAGTGAGCAAGAGACCCAGTACTTC
CASSRSEQETQYF
>-|TRBJ1-5|-|TRBV18
TGTGCCAGCTCACCCAATCGGGGCCCCCGGGGGACGAGCAATCAGCCCCAGCATTTT
CASSPNRGPRGTSNQPQHF
>TRBD2|TRBJ2-1|-|TRBV25-1
TGTGCCAGCTCTCTAGCGGGGGGGCGGAATGAGCAGTTCTTC
CASSLAGGRNEQFF
>-|TRBJ1-2|-|TRBV5-1
TGCGCCAGCAGCTGGGGGGGTGGCTACACCTTC
CASSWGGGYTF
>TRBD2|TRBJ2-1|-|TRBV29-1
TGCAGCGTTGATTCCAGCGGGGGACTATCCTACAATGAGCAGTTCTTC
CSVDSSGGLSYNEQFF
>-|TRBJ1-2|-|TRBV14
TGTGCCAGCAGCCAACAGATCATCGCTACTTCAGCTAACTATGGCTACACCTTC
CASSQQIIATSANYGYTF
>-|TRBJ2-1|-|TRBV11-1
TGTGCCAGCAGCTTAGATAGGGGGTTCTACAATGAGCAGTTCTTC
CASSLDRGFYNEQFF
>-|TRBJ1-2|-|TRBV5-4
TGTGCCACAGGGGCGGAGGGAGGAGTCGGCTATGGCTACACCTTC
CATGAEGGVGYGYTF
>TRBD2|TRBJ2-1|few|TRBV7-9
TGTGCCAGTACTAGCGGGAGGGCCTGGGAGCAGTTCTTC
CASTSGRAWEQFF
>-|TRBJ2-7|-|TRBV27
TGTGCCAGCAGTTCCCAGGGGGGGTACGAGCAGTACTTC
CASSSQGGYEQYF
>-|TRBJ1-5|-|TRBV6-5
TGTGCCAGCACTAACGGGGGGGGAGTTCAGCCCCAGCATTTT
CASTNGGGVQPQHF
>TRBD2|TRBJ2-5|once|TRBV5-1
TGCGCCAGCAGCTTCGGAGCGGGGCGGGAGACCCAGTACTTC
CASSFGAGRETQYF
>-|TRBJ1-2|-|TRBV11-2
TGTGCCAGCAGTAGGAGGCAGGACTATGGCTACACCTTC
CASSRRQDYGYTF
>-|TRBJ1-1|-|TRBV5-1
TGCGCCAGCAGCTTGGTAGGGTCGGGAGAAGCTTTCTTT
CASSLVGSGEAFF
>-|TRBJ1-4|few|TRBV28
TGTGCCAGCAGTCCATACCCCCGCGGGTCCCTGTATTTT
CASSPYPRGSLYF
>TRBD1|TRBJ1-1|few|TRBV29-1
TGCAGCGTTGCCTCCACAGGGGGCACTGAAGCTTTCTTT
CSVASTGGTEAFF
>TRBD2|TRBJ2-2|once|TRBV9
TGTGCCAGCAGCGTAGGCTTGGCGGGGGGTGACGCGAACACCGGGGAGCTGTTTTTT
CASSVGLAGGDANTGELFF
>-|TRBJ2-5|-|TRBV2
TGTGCCAGCAGTGAAATTACGGGTGGGGAGACCCAGTACTTC
CASSEITGGETQYF
>TRBD1|TRBJ1-1|-|TRBV5-1
TGCGCCAGCAGCTTGCAGGGGGCCGACGCTTCTGAAGCTTTCTTT
CASSLQGADASEAFF
>-|TRBJ2-5|-|TRBV4-1
TGCGCCAGCAGCCAAGATCCCGGCAGGGAAGAGACCCAGTACTTC
CASSQDPGREETQYF
>-|TRBJ2-7|-|TRBV18
TGTGCCAGCTCACCAGCGGTCTACGAGCAGTACTTC
CASSPAVYEQYF
>-|TRBJ2-5|-|TRBV5-4
TGTGCCAGCAGCTTGGCCGGAGGGGATGGGCCCCAGTACTTC
CASSLAGGDGPQYF
>-|TRBJ1-1|-|TRBV18
TGTGCCAGCTCACCCGTAGTGAACACTGAAGCTTTCTTT
CASSPVVNTEAFF
>-|TRBJ2-6|-|TRBV30
TGTGCCTGGAGTAGGGTCGGGGCCAACGTCCTGACTTTC
CAWSRVGANVLTF
>TRBD2|TRBJ2-3|few|TRBV7-2
TGTGCCAGCAGCTATAGCGGGGGGGCCGTAGATACGCAGTATTTT
CASSYSGGAVDTQYF
>TRBD2|TRBJ2-3|few|TRBV2
TGTGCCAGCAAACGACTAGCGGGGGCAGATACGCAGTATTTT
CASKRLAGADTQYF
>-|TRBJ2-3|-|TRBV30
TGTGCCTGGAGCGGTACCCACCTGATAAGGACGGCCGTCACAGATACGCAGTATTTT
CAWSGTHLIRTAVTDTQYF
>-|TRBJ2-5|-|TRBV5-4
TGTGCCAGCAGCTTGGTTGGGAGCTCGGAGACCCAGTACTTC
CASSLVGSSETQYF
>TRBD2|TRBJ2-1|-|TRBV27
TGTGCCAGCAGCAGGGGACTAGCGGGGGCCCGAGTCTACAATGAGCAGTTCTTC
CASSRGLAGARVYNEQFF
>-|TRBJ2-7|-|TRBV4-1
TGCGCCAGCAGCCAGCCTACCGGGGTCCGTTTCTACGAGCAGTACTTC
CASSQPTGVRFYEQYF
>-|TRBJ2-5|few|TRBV2
TGTGCCAGCAGTGTCCGTGAGACCCAGTACTTC
CASSVRETQYF
>-|TRBJ2-3|once|TRBV6-5
TGTGCCAGCACCCAGGATGGGGAGCCAGATACGCAGTATTTT
CASTQDGEPDTQYF
>-|TRBJ1-1|few|TRBV2
TGTGCCAGCTCCTTCGGGGGTAAGGTGGAAGCTTTCTTT
CASSFGGKVEAFF
>-|TRBJ1-4|once|TRBV19
TGTGCCAGTAGTACCAGGGGAGGTAGTGAAAAACTGTTTTTT
CASSTRGGSEKLFF
>-|TRBJ2-1|-|TRBV5-1
TGCGCCAGCAGCTTTGAACAGAGCTCCTACAATGAGCAGTTCTTC
CASSFEQSSYNEQFF
>TRBD1|TRBJ1-6|-|TRBV28
TGTGCCAGCGGGGGACAGGGGGCGTGGGAACCACCCCTCCACTTT
CASGGQGAWEPPLHF
>-|TRBJ2-1|few|TRBV7-3
TGTGCCAGCAGCTTGAACAGGAACAATGAGCAGTTCTTC
CASSLNRNNEQFF
>-|TRBJ1-6|-|TRBV6-5
TGTGCCAGCAGGAGGGTCTCCAATTCACCCCTCCACTTT
CASRRVSNSPLHF